Listed below are T cell receptor beta chains from one sample, sequenced in a study of T-cell reconstitution after alpha-beta-depleted transplantation in children. One entry per CDR3 protein, called by TCRdb with MiXCR from the PCR reads. The sample has 250,000 or so distinct CDR3 sequences, 6.5% to 10% seen once. Here the sequenced sample was PBMCs, mostly from graft donor cells, taken 180 days after TCRalphabeta/CD19-depleted stem cell transplant. The receptors were gathered from a male patient under 18 who had a stem cell transplant for acute lymphoblastic leukemia, so the T cells may come from the graft donor. The CDR3 runs from the conserved cysteine through the conserved F or W. The D gene is left open where the match is weak. A row's size may be missing; if present it is once, few, many or a size class.

TRBV5-1	-	TRBJ2-1	15	many	TGCGCCAGCAGCTTGGATCGAAACTCCTACAATGAGCAGTTCTTC	CASSLDRNSYNEQFF
TRBV7-2	TRBD2	TRBJ2-1	15	-	TGTGCCAGCAGCTTAGTTCTAGCGGGTTACAATGAGCAGTTCTTC	CASSLVLAGYNEQFF
TRBV12-3/TRBV12-4	-	TRBJ1-2	12	many	TGTGCCAGCAGTTTATCCTTCCATGGCTACACCTTC	CASSLSFHGYTF
TRBV4-3	TRBD2	TRBJ2-7	16	many	TGCGCCAGCAGCCTTCCCGGACTAGCGCCGTGTTACGAGCAGTACTTC	CASSLPGLAPCYEQYF
TRBV28	TRBD2	TRBJ2-5	15	many	TGTGCCAGCAGTTTTAGCGGGGAGGGCGAAGGGACCCAGTACTTC	CASSFSGEGEGTQYF
TRBV7-3	-	TRBJ1-5	16	few	TGTGCCAGCAGCTCACTGTTCAGGGTGAGCAATCAGCCCCAGCATTTT	CASSSLFRVSNQPQHF
TRBV25-1	TRBD1	TRBJ1-1	14	many	TGTGCCAGCAGTGATTTTGAGACAGGGGGTAGAGCTTTCTTT	CASSDFETGGRAFF
TRBV12-3/TRBV12-4	-	TRBJ2-1	13	many	TGTGCCAGCAGTCCTACATGGAACAATGAGCAGTTCTTC	CASSPTWNNEQFF
TRBV6-5	-	TRBJ2-7	16	many	TGTGCCAGCAGTTACGGAGGGGGGGGACCCATCTACGAGCAGTACTTC	CASSYGGGGPIYEQYF
TRBV24-1	TRBD2	TRBJ2-1	16	many	TGTGCCACCGGGTCTGGACTAGCGGGAGGGGGGGATGAGCAGTTCTTC	CATGSGLAGGGDEQFF
TRBV7-2	TRBD1	TRBJ2-6	19	many	TGTGCCAGCAGCCGACCTGGACAGGGCGGAAAAACTGGGGCCAACGTCCTGACTTTC	CASSRPGQGGKTGANVLTF
TRBV20-1	-	TRBJ1-6	14	many	TGCAGTGCTCTCTCAAGTTCAAGGAATTCACCCCTCCACTTT	CSALSSSRNSPLHF
TRBV6-5	-	TRBJ2-6	16	many	TGTGCCAGCATTTTGAACCTGAACTCTGGGGCCAACGTCCTGACTTTC	CASILNLNSGANVLTF
TRBV7-9	TRBD1	TRBJ2-7	17	-	TGTGCCAGCAGCCCCGAATCGGACAGGCCGAGCTCCTACGAGCAGTACTTC	CASSPESDRPSSYEQYF
TRBV24-1	TRBD1	TRBJ2-1	14	many	TGTGCCACCGGGGGACAGGGGGCATACAATGAGCAGTTCTTC	CATGGQGAYNEQFF
TRBV11-2	TRBD2	TRBJ2-1	16	many	TGTGCCAGCTTCACCCCCGCGGGGGGACCCTACAATGAGCAGTTCTTC	CASFTPAGGPYNEQFF
TRBV5-4	TRBD1	TRBJ2-4	14	many	TGTGCCAGCAGCCCGGGACAGGGTCGAAACATTCAGTACTTC	CASSPGQGRNIQYF
TRBV7-3	-	TRBJ2-1	16	many	TGTGCCAGCAGCTTAATGGGCGGCGGGGCTTACAATGAGCAGTTCTTC	CASSLMGGGAYNEQFF
TRBV7-9	-	TRBJ1-4	15	many	TGTGCCAGCAGCCCTGGGGGGACGGACAATGAAAAACTGTTTTTT	CASSPGGTDNEKLFF
TRBV12-3/TRBV12-4	TRBD1	TRBJ2-3	17	many	TGTGCCAGCAGTTCGTGGCAACCAGGGGGTCTGGTTTATACGCAGTATTTT	CASSSWQPGGLVYTQYF
TRBV12-3/TRBV12-4	-	TRBJ1-6	12	many	TGTGCCAGCAGAGCAGGGAATTCACCCCTCCACTTT	CASRAGNSPLHF
TRBV28	-	TRBJ2-1	14	few	TGTGCCAGCAGTCCCCACCGAGGGGTGGGTGAGCAGTTCTTC	CASSPHRGVGEQFF
TRBV18	-	TRBJ1-4	15	many	TGTGCCAGCTCACCCCCCCGGGGGGGTAATGAAAAACTGTTTTTT	CASSPPRGGNEKLFF
TRBV27	-	TRBJ2-5	14	many	TGTGCCAGCAGTTTATGGGGGAGTGCAGTGACCCAGTACTTC	CASSLWGSAVTQYF
TRBV6-5	-	TRBJ2-3	15	many	TGTGCCAGCAGTTACGCAGGGGAAACCTCAGATACGCAGTATTTT	CASSYAGETSDTQYF
TRBV20-1	-	TRBJ1-2	12	many	TGCAGTGTTCTTCTCCCGAACTATGGCTACACCTTC	CSVLLPNYGYTF
TRBV20-1	-	TRBJ2-1	12	many	TGCAGTGCGGGGCGGGGTTACAATGAGCAGTTCTTC	CSAGRGYNEQFF
TRBV7-3	TRBD2	TRBJ2-2	20	-	TGTGCCAGCAGCCCTATAAGCGGGAGGGCCCATATGTCGAACACCGGGGAGCTGTTTTTT	CASSPISGRAHMSNTGELFF
TRBV7-2	-	TRBJ2-5	14	many	TGTGCCAGCAGCTCGCCCGGGATTAGGGAGACCCAGTACTTC	CASSSPGIRETQYF
TRBV6-1	-	TRBJ1-6	16	many	TGTGCCAGCAGATCCACCGGGACGGCGGGCAGCGCACCCCTCCACTTT	CASRSTGTAGSAPLHF
TRBV29-1	-	TRBJ2-5	12	many	TGCAGCGCCCTTCCTGCAGAAGAGACCCAGTACTTC	CSALPAEETQYF
TRBV7-2	-	TRBJ2-2	17	many	TGTGCCAGCAGCTTAGCCCGGGGGCTTCCACTTGGTTGGGAGCTGTTTTTT	CASSLARGLPLGWELFF
TRBV20-1	-	TRBJ2-2	12	many	TGCAGTGCTGGACCCGGGAGCGGGGAGCTGTTTTTT	CSAGPGSGELFF
TRBV12-3/TRBV12-4	TRBD2	TRBJ2-2	18	many	TGTGCCAGCAGCCAGCCGGGACTAGCGGGGGGAATTCCCGGGGAGCTGTTTTTT	CASSQPGLAGGIPGELFF
TRBV28	-	TRBJ2-2	17	many	TGTGCCAGCAGTGACCTGGGGGTGTGGGGGCGCACCGGGGAGCTGTTTTTT	CASSDLGVWGRTGELFF
TRBV7-3	-	TRBJ1-2	13	-	TGTGCCAGCAGACGCTCGGGGTCGCATGGCTACACCTTC	CASRRSGSHGYTF
TRBV5-5	-	TRBJ2-3	17	many	TGTGCCAGCAGCTCGCCACTACAGGGACCCAGCACAGATACGCAGTATTTT	CASSSPLQGPSTDTQYF
TRBV3-1	TRBD2	TRBJ2-7	17	many	TGTGCCAGCAGCCATCCACGAAATAGCGGGAGGACCTACGAGCAGTACTTC	CASSHPRNSGRTYEQYF
TRBV20-1	-	TRBJ1-1	14	many	TGCAGTGCTAATACACCACTCCGGAGGCGAGAAGCTTTCTTT	CSANTPLRRREAFF
TRBV6-6	-	TRBJ2-3	13	many	TGTGCCAGCGGGGGAACTAGCACAGATACGCAGTATTTT	CASGGTSTDTQYF
TRBV10-3	-	TRBJ1-5	14	many	TGTGCCATCAGTGAATGGGAGAGCAATCAGCCCCAGCATTTT	CAISEWESNQPQHF
TRBV4-3	-	TRBJ1-5	15	many	TGCGCCAGCAGCCCCGGGTACAGTTGGAATCAGCCCCAGCATTTT	CASSPGYSWNQPQHF
TRBV12-3/TRBV12-4	-	TRBJ1-5	13	many	TGTGCCAGCAGAATACAGGGAAATCAGCCCCAGCATTTT	CASRIQGNQPQHF
TRBV4-1	-	TRBJ2-3	14	many	TGCGCCAGCAGCGCCAGCGGGAGCACAGATACGCAGTATTTT	CASSASGSTDTQYF
TRBV20-1	-	TRBJ1-5	14	many	TGCAGTGCTCCTAACCCGGGGCGTAATCAGCCCCAGCATTTT	CSAPNPGRNQPQHF
TRBV6-1	TRBD2	TRBJ2-1	18	many	TGTGCCAGCAGCTCCGGGACTAGCGGGAGGGCCGGGGTTAATGAGCAGTTCTTC	CASSSGTSGRAGVNEQFF
TRBV20-1	-	TRBJ2-7	10	many	TGCAGTGCTTTCCATTACGAGCAGTACTTC	CSAFHYEQYF
TRBV6-1	TRBD2	TRBJ2-1	18	many	TGTGCCAGCAGTGAACTTAGGGGACTAGCGGGAGCGTACAATGAGCAGTTCTTC	CASSELRGLAGAYNEQFF
TRBV4-2	-	TRBJ2-3	12	many	TGTGCCAGCAGCCACCCCTCAGATACGCAGTATTTT	CASSHPSDTQYF
TRBV7-9	-	TRBJ1-2	16	-	TGTGCCAGCAGCTTAGGGAATGGGGTCAACCCCTATGGCTACACCTTC	CASSLGNGVNPYGYTF
TRBV6-1	-	TRBJ2-6	14	many	TGTGCCAGCAACCGACTCGCAGGGGCCAACGTCCTGACTTTC	CASNRLAGANVLTF
TRBV20-1	TRBD2	TRBJ2-1	15	many	TGCAGTGCTAGGCCCCTAGCGGGGATCTACAATGAGCAGTTCTTC	CSARPLAGIYNEQFF